The 3 T cell receptor beta chains below all came from one sample that was sequenced in a study of blood T cells in healthy people across ages. Alongside a J-beta primer mix, a sample-barcoded 5' primer served in a second PCR lasting about 7 to 12 cycles. TCRdb called the 5' RACE reads again in MiXCR, with one record for every CDR3 protein. This table has hundreds of thousands of distinct CDR3 sequences, approximately 31% appearing once. Sequences were obtained from blood. The receptor set was obtained from a woman aged 80 or over in good health.

This clonotype showed up just once. The rearrangement uses TRBV19 and TRBJ1-1, with unresolved D. V lost 7 bases to trimming and J lost 4 bases, with 13 bases between them. Looked up from germline, CDR1 is LNHDA and CDR2 is SQIVND (reference sequence). The length of the CDR3 is 13 residues. The DNA of the CDR3 is TGTGCCAGTATTCCTTCGGAGGGCACTGAAGCTTTCTTT. Protein sequence: CASIPSEGTEAFF.

The chain joins TRBV28 to TRBJ2-5; D perhaps matches TRBD2 (6 bases). The CDR3 is 12 residues long. The germline V and J ends were trimmed by 5 bases and 11 bases, with 15 bases remaining between them. Germline CDR1 reads MDHEN; CDR2 reads SYDVKM. The CDR3 region is CASSAGRSEQYF. CDR3 DNA: TGTGCCAGCAGTGCTGGGAGGAGTGAGCAGTACTTC.

The sample holds many counts of this clonotype. V usage is TRBV6-1 and J usage is TRBJ2-1; D remains ambiguous. From germline, CDR1 is MNHNS and CDR2 SASEGT. The CDR3 sequence is 12 residues long. Trimming shortened V by 3 bases and J by 7 bases, and 7 bases separated the two germline ends. This chain's CDR3 is CASSDFGNEQFF. As DNA, the CDR3 is TGTGCCAGCAGTGATTTCGGGAATGAGCAGTTCTTC.